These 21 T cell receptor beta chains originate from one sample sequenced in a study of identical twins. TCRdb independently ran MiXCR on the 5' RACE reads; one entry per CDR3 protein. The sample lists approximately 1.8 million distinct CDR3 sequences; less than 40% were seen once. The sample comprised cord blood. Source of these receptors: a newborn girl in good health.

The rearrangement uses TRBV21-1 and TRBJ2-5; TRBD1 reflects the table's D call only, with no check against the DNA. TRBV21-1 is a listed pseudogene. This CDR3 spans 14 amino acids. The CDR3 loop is CASSKESRGETQYF. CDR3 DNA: TGTGCCAGCAGCAAAGAGTCCAGGGGGGAGACCCAGTACTTC.

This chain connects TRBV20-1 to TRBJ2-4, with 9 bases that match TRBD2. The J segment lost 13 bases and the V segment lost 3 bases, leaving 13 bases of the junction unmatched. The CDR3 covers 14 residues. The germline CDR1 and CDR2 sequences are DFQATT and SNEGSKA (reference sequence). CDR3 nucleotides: TGCAGTGCTAGGGGCGGGGGGGCCTACAATGAGCAGTACTTC. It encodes CSARGGGAYNEQYF.

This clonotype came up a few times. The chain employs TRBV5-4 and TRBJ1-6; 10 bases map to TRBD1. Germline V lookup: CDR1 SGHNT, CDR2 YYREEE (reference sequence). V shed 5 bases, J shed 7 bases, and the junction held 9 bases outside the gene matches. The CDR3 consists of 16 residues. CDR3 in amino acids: CASSQGQGIPNSPLHF. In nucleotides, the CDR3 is TGTGCCAGCAGTCAGGGACAGGGGATACCCAATTCACCCCTCCACTTT.

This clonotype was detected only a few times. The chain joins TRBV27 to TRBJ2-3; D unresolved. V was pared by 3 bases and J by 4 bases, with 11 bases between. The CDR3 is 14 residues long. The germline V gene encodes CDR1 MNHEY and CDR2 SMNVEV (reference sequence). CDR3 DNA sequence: TGTGCCAGCAGTTTCGGCCTGGACGCAGATACGCAGTATTTT. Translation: CASSFGLDADTQYF.

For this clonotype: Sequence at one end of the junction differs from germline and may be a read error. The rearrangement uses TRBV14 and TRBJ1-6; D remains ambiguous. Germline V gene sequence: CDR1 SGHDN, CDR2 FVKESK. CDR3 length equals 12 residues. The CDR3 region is CASSQRRSPPHF. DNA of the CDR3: TGTGCCAGCTCCCAAAGGCGTTCACCCCCCCACTTT.

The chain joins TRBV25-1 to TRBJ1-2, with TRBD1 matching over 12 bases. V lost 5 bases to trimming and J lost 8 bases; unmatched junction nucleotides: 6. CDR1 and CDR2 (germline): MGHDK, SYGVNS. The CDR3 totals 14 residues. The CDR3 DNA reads TGTGCCAGCAGTCTAACTGGGACAGGGGGCGGCTACACCTTC. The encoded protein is CASSLTGTGGGYTF.

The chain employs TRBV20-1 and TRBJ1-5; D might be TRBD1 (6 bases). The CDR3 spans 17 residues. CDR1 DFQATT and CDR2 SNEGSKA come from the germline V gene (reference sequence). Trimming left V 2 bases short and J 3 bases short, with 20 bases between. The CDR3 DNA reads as TGCAGTGCTAGAAAGGTCCGTTCGGGGGCTTACAATCAGCCCCAGCATTTT. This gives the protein CSARKVRSGAYNQPQHF.

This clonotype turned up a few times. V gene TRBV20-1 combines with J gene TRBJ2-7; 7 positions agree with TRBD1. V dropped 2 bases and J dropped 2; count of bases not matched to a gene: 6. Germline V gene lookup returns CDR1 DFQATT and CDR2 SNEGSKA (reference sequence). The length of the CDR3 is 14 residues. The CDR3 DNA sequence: TGCAGTGCTAGACAGACAGGGAAGCCCTACGAGCAGTACTTC. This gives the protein CSARQTGKPYEQYF.

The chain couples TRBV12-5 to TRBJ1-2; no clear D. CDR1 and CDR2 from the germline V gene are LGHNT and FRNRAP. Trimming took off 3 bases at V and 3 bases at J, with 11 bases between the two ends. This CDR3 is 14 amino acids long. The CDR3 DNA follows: TGTGCTAGTGGTTTTGAGGGATTTTACTATGGCTACACCTTC. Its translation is CASGFEGFYYGYTF.

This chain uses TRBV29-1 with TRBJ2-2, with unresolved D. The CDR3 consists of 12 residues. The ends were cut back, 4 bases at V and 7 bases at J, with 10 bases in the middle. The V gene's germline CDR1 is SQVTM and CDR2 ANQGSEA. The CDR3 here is CSVASHGGELFF. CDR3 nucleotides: TGCAGCGTTGCCTCTCACGGCGGGGAGCTGTTTTTT.

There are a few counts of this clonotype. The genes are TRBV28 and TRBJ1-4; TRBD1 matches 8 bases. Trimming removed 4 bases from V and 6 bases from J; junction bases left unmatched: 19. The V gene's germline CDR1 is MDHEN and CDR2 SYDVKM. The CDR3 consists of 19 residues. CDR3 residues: CASSSFPTRGLGSDEKLFF. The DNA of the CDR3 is TGTGCCAGCAGTTCCTTTCCCACCAGGGGGCTAGGCTCTGATGAAAAACTGTTTTTT.

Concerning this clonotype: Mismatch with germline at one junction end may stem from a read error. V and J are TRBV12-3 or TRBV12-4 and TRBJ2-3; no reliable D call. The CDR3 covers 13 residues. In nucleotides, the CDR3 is TGTGCCAGCAGTTTAATGAGTGCAGATGCGCAATATTTT. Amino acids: CASSLMSADAQYF.

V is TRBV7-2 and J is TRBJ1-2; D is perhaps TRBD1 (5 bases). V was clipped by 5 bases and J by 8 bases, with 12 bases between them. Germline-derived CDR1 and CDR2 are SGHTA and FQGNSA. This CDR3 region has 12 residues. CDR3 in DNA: TGTGCCAGCAGCAGCCGGGGCTGGGGCTACACCTTC. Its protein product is CASSSRGWGYTF. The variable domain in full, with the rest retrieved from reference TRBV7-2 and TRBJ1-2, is GAGVSQSPSNKVTEKGKDVELRCDPISGHTALYWYRQSLGQGLEFLIYFQGNSAPDKSGLPSDRFSAERTGGSVSTLTIQRTQQEDSAVYLCASSSRGWGYTFGSGTRLTVV.

This chain's CDR3 is CASSQQGPEQYF. The CDR3 DNA is TGCGCCAGCAGCCAGCAGGGACCCGAGCAGTACTTC. The rearrangement links TRBV5-1 to TRBJ2-7; perhaps D is TRBD1 or TRBD2 (5 bases each). Looked up from germline, CDR1 is SGHRS and CDR2 is YFSETQ. V lost 4 bases to trimming and J lost 6 bases, with 11 bases between them. CDR3 length: 12 residues.

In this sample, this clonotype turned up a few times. The CDR3 DNA sequence: TGTGCCAGCAGCCAAGAAGCCGCCGGGGGGGAAGCTTTCTTT. Translated, it gives CASSQEAAGGEAFF. This chain connects TRBV4-2 to TRBJ1-1; a weak D match, TRBD1 (5 bases). Germline V gives CDR1 LGHNA, CDR2 YNFKEQ. The CDR3 is 14 amino acids. The V gene lost 0 bases and the J gene lost 8 bases, with 13 bases spanning the gap.

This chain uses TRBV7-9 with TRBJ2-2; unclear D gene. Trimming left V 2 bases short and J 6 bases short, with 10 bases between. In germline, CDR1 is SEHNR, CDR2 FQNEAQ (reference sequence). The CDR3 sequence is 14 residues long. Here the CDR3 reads CASSLLGPPGELFF. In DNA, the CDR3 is TGTGCCAGCAGCTTATTAGGCCCCCCCGGGGAGCTGTTTTTT.

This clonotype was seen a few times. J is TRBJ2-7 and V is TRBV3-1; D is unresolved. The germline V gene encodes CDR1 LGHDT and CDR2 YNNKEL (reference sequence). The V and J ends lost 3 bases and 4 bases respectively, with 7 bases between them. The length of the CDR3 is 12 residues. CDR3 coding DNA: TGTGCCAGCAGCCACGGAATATACGAGCAGTACTTC. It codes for CASSHGIYEQYF.

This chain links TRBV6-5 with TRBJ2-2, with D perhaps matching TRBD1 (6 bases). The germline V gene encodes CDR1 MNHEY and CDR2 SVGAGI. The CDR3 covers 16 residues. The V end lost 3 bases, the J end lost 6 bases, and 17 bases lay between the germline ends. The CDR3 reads CASSYQLTGKSGELFF. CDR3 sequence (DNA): TGTGCCAGCAGTTATCAACTCACAGGGAAGTCCGGGGAGCTGTTTTTT.

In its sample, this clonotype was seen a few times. The CDR3 DNA is TGTGCCACAGGGGGCAGGTACGAGCAGTACTTC. Its translation: CATGGRYEQYF. The gene calls are TRBV28 and TRBJ2-5; TRBD1 aligns across 8 bases. The J call may be faulty, since TRBJ2-7 better matches the DNA end. CDR3 length: 11 residues. CDR1 and CDR2 from the germline V gene are MDHEN and SYDVKM.

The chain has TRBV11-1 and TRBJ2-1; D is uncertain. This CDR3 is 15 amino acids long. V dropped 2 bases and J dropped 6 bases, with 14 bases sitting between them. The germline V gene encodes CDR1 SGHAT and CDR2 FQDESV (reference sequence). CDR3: CASSLSPTPGNEQFF. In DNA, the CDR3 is TGTGCCAGCAGCTTATCCCCTACCCCGGGCAATGAGCAGTTCTTC.

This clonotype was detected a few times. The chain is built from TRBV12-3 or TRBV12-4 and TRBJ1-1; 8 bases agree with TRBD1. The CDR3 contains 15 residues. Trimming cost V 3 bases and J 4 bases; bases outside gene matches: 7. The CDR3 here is CASSLVAGGVTEAFF. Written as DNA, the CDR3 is TGTGCCAGCAGTTTGGTAGCAGGGGGCGTCACTGAAGCTTTCTTT.